These 24 T cell receptor beta chains share one sample of origin, sequenced in a study of control samples from healthy donors and cancer patients. Libraries were prepared by immunoSEQ multiplex PCR; TCRdb keeps only in-frame clonotypes and omits some of them. The sample contains approximately 150,000 clones, under 95% of which appear only once. Material: blood. Receptors originate from a woman aged 18 to 35 in good health.

The chain employs TRBV2 and TRBJ1-1; D is unresolved. Trimming took 6 bases from V and 7 from J, leaving 12 bases between them. Germline V CDR1 and CDR2: SNHLY, FYNNEI. This CDR3 comprises 12 residues. CDR3 coding DNA: TGTGCCAGCAGGGTCAATTGGGATGAAGCTTTCTTT. Translating gives CASRVNWDEAFF.

V and J are TRBV7-9 and TRBJ1-1, with D possibly matching TRBD1 (6 bases). Germline V gene sequence: CDR1 SEHNR, CDR2 FQNEAQ (reference sequence). With 4 bases removed from V and 6 bases from J, the gap between germline ends came to 15 bases. The CDR3 spans 14 residues. The CDR3 sequence: CASSYDRLASEAFF. The CDR3 nucleotides are TGTGCCAGCAGCTATGACAGGTTGGCTTCTGAAGCTTTCTTT. The whole variable domain, filled in from reference TRBV7-9 and TRBJ1-1, reads DTGVSQNPRHKITKRGQNVTFRCDPISEHNRLYWYRQTLGQGPEFLTYFQNEAQLEKSRLLSDRFSAERPKGSFSTLEIQRTEQGDSAMYLCASSYDRLASEAFFGQGTRLTVV.

The V and J genes are TRBV6-5 and TRBJ1-1, with 8 bases identical to TRBD1. Germline V gene lookup returns CDR1 MNHEY and CDR2 SVGAGI. The J segment lost 11 bases and the V segment lost 2 bases, leaving 7 bases of the junction unmatched. The CDR3 spans 13 residues. DNA for the CDR3: TGTGCCAGCAGTTACGGACAGGGCAATGGGGCTTTCTTT. Translated, it gives CASSYGQGNGAFF.

The rearrangement joins TRBV11-1 to TRBJ2-2; 9 bases align to TRBD2. The CDR3 consists of 15 residues. Trimming at V came to 5 bases and at J to 1 base, leaving 2 bases not matched to a gene. Germline loops: CDR1 SGHAT, CDR2 FQDESV (reference sequence). In DNA, the CDR3 is TGTGCCAGCAGCACACTAGCGGGGAACACCGGGGAGCTGTTTTTT. Amino acids: CASSTLAGNTGELFF.

The rearrangement joins TRBV7-2 to TRBJ2-2; D remains ambiguous. CDR1 and CDR2 from the germline V gene are SGHTA and FQGNSA. V was trimmed by 5 bases and J by 7 bases, leaving 17 bases between them. The CDR3 totals 15 residues. The CDR3 loop is CASSQDSRPGGELFF. The CDR3 bases are TGTGCCAGCAGCCAAGATTCGAGACCTGGCGGGGAGCTGTTTTTT.

This chain joins TRBV7-8 and TRBJ1-1; weak D call: TRBD1 (6 bases). Between the trimmed V and J ends, which lost 3 bases and 7 bases, there was a span of 18 bases. Germline loops: CDR1 SGHVS, CDR2 FQNEAQ. CDR3 size: 15 residues. The DNA of the CDR3 is TGTGCCAGCAGCTTCTCCGCAGGGGTAATGAGTGAAGCTTTCTTT. Translated, it gives CASSFSAGVMSEAFF.

This chain uses TRBV27 with TRBJ2-1, with D perhaps TRBD1 (6 bases). The germline gives CDR1 MNHEY, CDR2 SMNVEV (reference sequence). CDR3 length: 14 amino acids. The germline V and J ends were trimmed by 3 bases and 7 bases, with 13 bases remaining between them. CDR3 amino acids: CASSFWTRGNEQFF. The CDR3 DNA follows: TGTGCCAGCAGTTTTTGGACGAGGGGGAATGAGCAGTTCTTC.

This sequence joins TRBV7-9 and TRBJ2-1; 7 bases map to TRBD2. Germline V gives CDR1 SEHNR, CDR2 FQNEAQ (reference sequence). The CDR3 is made up of 14 amino acids. With 5 bases clipped from V and 6 bases from J, the junction kept 7 bases outside the gene matches. As DNA, the CDR3 is TGTGCCAGCAGCCCCCGGGCGGGAGCCAATGAGCAGTTCTTC. Translating gives CASSPRAGANEQFF.

This sequence joins TRBV25-1 and TRBJ1-1; unclear D gene. Germline values: CDR1 MGHDK, CDR2 SYGVNS. The CDR3 totals 13 residues. The germline V and J ends were trimmed by 3 bases and 3 bases, with 8 bases remaining between them. The CDR3 region has the DNA TGTGCCAGCAGTGACAGGCCTTACACTGAAGCTTTCTTT. This gives the protein CASSDRPYTEAFF.

The chain employs TRBV7-9 and TRBJ1-6; TRBD1 aligns across 8 bases. Per germline, CDR1 SEHNR and CDR2 FQNEAQ (reference sequence). J gave up 7 bases and V 2 bases, and 7 bases lay outside the gene matches. The CDR3 has 16 amino acids. The CDR3 spells CASSLQGALRNSPLHF. The DNA of the CDR3 is TGTGCCAGCAGCTTACAGGGGGCGCTTAGGAATTCACCCCTCCACTTT.

The chain couples TRBV5-1 to TRBJ1-5; D is undetermined. V was pared by 1 base and J by 2 bases, with 4 bases between. Germline V gene data show CDR1 as SGHRS and CDR2 as YFSETQ. The CDR3 consists of 13 residues. CDR3 sequence reads: CASSLFGNQPQHF. CDR3 in DNA: TGCGCCAGCAGCTTGTTCGGCAATCAGCCCCAGCATTTT.

This clone has a handful of counts. V and J are TRBV3-1 (or the pseudogene TRBV3-2) and TRBJ1-5, with 8 bases identical to TRBD1. There are 14 residues in the CDR3. The germline V gene encodes CDR1 LGHDT and CDR2 YNNKEL (reference sequence). The V segment lost 4 bases and the J segment 4 bases; nucleotides outside the gene matches: 3. The CDR3 nucleotides are TGTGCCAGCAGCCCTAGGACAGGGAATCAGCCCCAGCATTTT. Encoded protein: CASSPRTGNQPQHF.

This chain links TRBV6-5 with TRBJ2-1; a weak D match, TRBD2 (6 bases). The CDR3 totals 15 residues. Germline CDR1 reads MNHEY; CDR2 reads SVGAGI. V lost 0 bases, J lost 12 bases, and 18 bases lay in between. CDR3 sequence reads: CASSYSLLASSGQFF. The DNA for the CDR3 is TGTGCCAGCAGTTACTCCCTTCTAGCGTCCAGTGGGCAGTTCTTC.

The chain carries TRBV27 and TRBJ2-7; 10 bases fit TRBD2. V was clipped by 3 bases and J by 7 bases; unmatched bases: 18. The CDR3 spans 18 residues. Germline values: CDR1 MNHEY, CDR2 SMNVEV (reference sequence). The CDR3 sequence: CASSFGGSGRFTMGEQYF. In DNA, the CDR3 is TGTGCCAGCAGTTTTGGGGGTAGCGGGAGGTTTACCATGGGGGAGCAGTACTTC.

V usage is TRBV11-3 and J usage is TRBJ1-5; the D is unclear. Germline loops: CDR1 SGHNT, CDR2 YENEEA. This CDR3 region has 13 residues. The ends were cut back, 4 bases at V and 3 bases at J, with 7 bases in the middle. CDR3 in amino acids: CASSSEFNQPQHF. The DNA for the CDR3 is TGTGCCAGCAGCTCCGAGTTCAATCAGCCCCAGCATTTT.

The J gene is TRBJ2-7, the V gene TRBV6-2 or TRBV6-3; D gene ambiguous. The CDR3 totals 11 residues. CDR1 is MNHEY and CDR2 is SVGEGT in the germline V gene. V was shortened by 6 bases and J by 5 bases, with 8 bases between the two germline ends. The CDR3: CASSFLHEQYF. The DNA for the CDR3 is TGTGCCAGCAGCTTCCTTCACGAGCAGTACTTC.

The chain uses TRBV7-3 and TRBJ1-1; D perhaps matches TRBD1 (6 bases). The CDR3 has 14 residues. Per germline, CDR1 SGHTA and CDR2 FQGTGA. V was pared by 0 bases and J by 4 bases, with 9 bases between. CDR3 sequence (DNA): TGTGCCAGCAGCTTAACGGGAGGGGGCACTGAAGCTTTCTTT. Its protein is CASSLTGGGTEAFF.

In this sample, this clone turned up once. The gene calls are TRBV6-5 and TRBJ1-6, with D possibly matching TRBD1 (5 bases). The ends were cut back, 6 bases at V and 9 bases at J, with 9 bases in the middle. The CDR3 consists of 12 residues. The germline CDR1 and CDR2 sequences are MNHEY and SVGAGI. CDR3 amino acids: CASSKQASPLHF. In DNA, the CDR3 is TGTGCCAGCAGCAAACAGGCTTCACCCCTCCACTTT.

The CDR3 here is CASSLIGLKSSYEQYF. DNA of the CDR3: TGTGCCAGCAGCTTAATAGGACTCAAGAGCTCCTACGAGCAGTACTTC. The J gene is TRBJ2-7, the V gene TRBV7-2, with a tentative D call TRBD2 (5 bases). Germline V CDR1 and CDR2: SGHTA, FQGNSA. CDR3 length: 16 residues. Trimming left V 2 bases short and J 0 bases short, with 14 bases between.

This rearrangement joins TRBV18 to TRBJ1-6, with 9 bases matching TRBD1. The CDR3 spans 14 residues. The V segment lost 4 bases and the J segment 8 bases; nucleotides outside the gene matches: 3. Per germline, CDR1 KGHSH and CDR2 LQKENI. The CDR3 here is CASSLTGGDSPLHF. CDR3 nucleotides: TGTGCCAGCTCACTTACAGGGGGCGATTCACCCCTCCACTTT. Variable domain in full (rest from reference TRBV18 and TRBJ1-6): NAGVMQNPRHLVRRRGQEARLRCSPMKGHSHVYWYRQLPEEGLKFMVYLQKENIIDESGMPKERFSAEFPKEGPSILRIQQVVRGDSAAYFCASSLTGGDSPLHFGNGTRLTVT.

The rearrangement joins TRBV2 to TRBJ1-4, with D perhaps matching TRBD1 (5 bases). Trimming took 8 bases from V and 6 from J, leaving 10 bases between them. The germline V gene encodes CDR1 SNHLY and CDR2 FYNNEI. The CDR3 length is 12 residues. CDR3 region: CASGGEYEKLFF. CDR3 bases: TGTGCCAGCGGAGGGGAATATGAAAAACTGTTTTTT.

This clone has a single count. The chain uses TRBV6-1 and TRBJ2-6; D perhaps matches TRBD2 (5 bases). The length of the CDR3 is 17 residues. Trimming pared 1 base from V and 0 bases from J, leaving 10 bases between. In germline, CDR1 is MNHNS, CDR2 SASEGT. The CDR3 protein is CASSEGFEGSGANVLTF. As DNA, the CDR3 is TGTGCCAGCAGTGAAGGGTTTGAGGGCTCTGGGGCCAACGTCCTGACTTTC.

This sequence joins TRBV6-2 or TRBV6-3 and TRBJ2-1; TRBD2 matches at 9 bases. The junction had 10 bases not matched to a gene; V was cut back by 5 bases and J by 8 bases. The CDR3 length is 15 residues. The germline gives CDR1 MNHEY, CDR2 SVGEGT. CDR3 nucleotide sequence: TGTGCCAGCAGTCACGGGACTAGCATTGGGGATGAGCAGTTCTTC. Its protein is CASSHGTSIGDEQFF.

DNA of the CDR3: TGCGCCAGCAGCCGTTCCTCTCCGGGGGGGGACACCGGGGAGCTGTTTTTT. This codes for CASSRSSPGGDTGELFF. This rearrangement joins TRBV4-3 to TRBJ2-2; 8 nucleotides match TRBD2. Per the germline V gene, CDR1 is LGHNA and CDR2 is YSLEER. The V and J ends lost 4 bases and 3 bases, in that order; junction bases with no gene match: 10. CDR3 size: 17 residues.